The 8 T cell receptor beta chains reported below all come from one sample, sequenced in a study of cytomegalovirus exposure and HLA in healthy donors. Sequencing used immunoSEQ multiplex PCR; TCRdb keeps in-frame clones, though not all of them. The sample holds 130,000 to 150,000 clones, approximately 89% seen once. Sequenced sample: PBMCs. All receptors derive from a man in his late teens or twenties in good health and CMV-seronegative.

V and J are TRBV18 and TRBJ1-1; 8 bases agree with TRBD1. Germline assignment: CDR1 KGHSH and CDR2 LQKENI. The CDR3 consists of 14 residues. The ends lost 6 bases at V and 6 bases at J; junction bases unmatched: 9. The CDR3 region is CASSPPAGGSEAFF. DNA of the CDR3: TGTGCCAGCTCTCCCCCAGCAGGGGGCTCTGAAGCTTTCTTT.

The rearrangement links TRBV6-6 to TRBJ1-5, with TRBD1 matching 9 bases. The germline V gene encodes CDR1 MNHNY and CDR2 SVGAGI (reference sequence). There are 14 residues in the CDR3. With 7 bases clipped from V and 4 bases from J, the junction kept 5 bases outside the gene matches. The CDR3, as DNA: TGTGCCAGCACGAAGGGACAGGGAAATCAGCCCCAGCATTTT. Encoded protein: CASTKGQGNQPQHF.

V is TRBV5-1 and J is TRBJ2-2, with 10 bases aligning to TRBD1. Germline CDR1 reads SGHRS; CDR2 reads YFSETQ. CDR3 length equals 15 residues. The V gene end was trimmed by 7 bases and the J gene end by 6 bases; junction bases not matched to a gene: 9. Here the CDR3 DNA reads TGCGCCAGCGGACCGGGACAGGGGCATGCCGGGGAGCTGTTTTTT. Protein: CASGPGQGHAGELFF.

The chain combines TRBV10-1 with TRBJ2-2; D not resolved. This CDR3 comprises 17 residues. Germline-derived CDR1 and CDR2 are WNHNN and SYGVQD (reference sequence). V shed 2 bases and J shed 3 bases, with 16 bases lying between them. In DNA, the CDR3 is TGCGCCAGCAGTGAGGTGTCCGGTCCCCGGGACACCGGGGAGCTGTTTTTT. As protein: CASSEVSGPRDTGELFF.

Here the CDR3 DNA reads TGCAGCGTTTTAGGCTGGGGCAGCCTCAACTATGGCTACACCTTC. Translated: CSVLGWGSLNYGYTF. The V call is TRBV29-1, the J call TRBJ1-2; tentatively, D is TRBD1 (5 bases). The CDR3 is 15 residues long. Deletions cut 5 bases from V and 2 bases from J, with 18 bases between. Per germline, CDR1 SQVTM and CDR2 ANQGSEA.

The rearrangement links TRBV30 to TRBJ1-5; D ambiguous. The CDR3 has 14 residues. The ends were cut back, 2 bases at V and 5 bases at J, with 13 bases in the middle. Germline V gives CDR1 GTSNPN, CDR2 SVGIG (reference sequence). The CDR3 region is CAWSSSELYQPQHF. CDR3 sequence (DNA): TGTGCCTGGAGTTCCTCTGAGCTCTATCAGCCCCAGCATTTT.

This chain connects TRBV30 to TRBJ2-1, with 9 bases aligning to TRBD1. The germline V gene has CDR1 GTSNPN and CDR2 SVGIG (reference sequence). V lost 0 bases, J lost 3 bases, and 12 bases stayed unmatched. This CDR3 spans 18 amino acids. CDR3 in amino acids: CAWSVQGFWTGDYNEQFF. The CDR3 region has the DNA TGTGCCTGGAGTGTACAGGGTTTTTGGACAGGGGACTACAATGAGCAGTTCTTC.

The rearrangement links TRBV9 to TRBJ2-7; 7 bases are a match to TRBD2. The V gene end was trimmed by 0 bases and the J gene end by 3 bases; junction bases not matched to a gene: 9. The germline V gene has CDR1 SGDLS and CDR2 YYNGEE. This CDR3 spans 16 amino acids. The DNA of the CDR3 is TGTGCCAGCAGCGTAGGGGCTAGCGGTCCGGACTACGAGCAGTACGTC. Its protein is CASSVGASGPDYEQYV.